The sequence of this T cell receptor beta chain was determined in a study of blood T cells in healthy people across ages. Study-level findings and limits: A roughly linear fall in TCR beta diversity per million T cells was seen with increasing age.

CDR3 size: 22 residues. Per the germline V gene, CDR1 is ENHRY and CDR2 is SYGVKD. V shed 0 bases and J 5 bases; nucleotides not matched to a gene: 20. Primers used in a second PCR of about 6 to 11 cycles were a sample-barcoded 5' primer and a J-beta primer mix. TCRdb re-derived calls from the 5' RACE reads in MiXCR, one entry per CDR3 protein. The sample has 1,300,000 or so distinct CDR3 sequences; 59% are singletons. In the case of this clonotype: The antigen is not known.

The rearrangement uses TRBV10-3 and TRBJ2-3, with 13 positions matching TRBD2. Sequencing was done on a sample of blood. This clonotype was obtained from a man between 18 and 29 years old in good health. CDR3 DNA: TGTGCCATCAGTGAGTCGACTTTTGGACTCGAACTAGCGGGGGGGCTCGTAGATACGCAGTATTTT. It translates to CAISESTFGLELAGGLVDTQYF.